The 31 T cell receptor beta chains reported below all come from one sample, sequenced in a study. MiXCR, applied by TCRdb to the 5' RACE reads, yields one record per CDR3 protein. The data contain some 32,000 distinct CDR3 sequences, approximately 25% of them singletons. Source material: memory CD4+ T cells sorted from blood. Sample subset: memory CD4+ T cells, CD4+CD45RO+CD25-. The receptors shown here come from a female donor with breast cancer.

V is TRBV20-1 and J is TRBJ2-7; TRBD1 aligns across 8 bases. There are 14 residues in the CDR3. After removal of 5 bases from V and 2 bases from J, the junction contained 8 bases not matched to a gene. Germline V CDR1 and CDR2: DFQATT, SNEGSKA (reference sequence). CDR3 coding DNA: TGCAGTGCTGAACCGACGACAGGGGCCTACGAGCAGTACTTC. Its protein is CSAEPTTGAYEQYF.

This clonotype was detected a few times. The gene calls are TRBV7-9 and TRBJ2-1, with unresolved D. V lost 1 base to trimming and J lost 9 bases, with 13 bases between them. Per the germline V gene, CDR1 is SEHNR and CDR2 is FQNEAQ (reference sequence). This CDR3 is 14 amino acids long. CDR3 bases: TGTGCCAGCAGCTTAGGGGAAACAATGGGTGAGCAGTTCTTC. It yields the protein CASSLGETMGEQFF.

This chain connects TRBV5-1 to TRBJ2-1, with 9 bases matching TRBD2. CDR3 size: 18 residues. The V gene's germline CDR1 is SGHRS and CDR2 YFSETQ. The trim removed 1 base at V and 7 bases at J, leaving 15 bases unmatched. CDR3 nucleotide sequence: TGCGCCAGCAGCTTGCCAGGGGCTAGCGGGGAACCAAAAAATGAGCAGTTCTTC. It specifies CASSLPGASGEPKNEQFF.

This clonotype occurred a few times. The chain has TRBV13 and TRBJ2-1, with D uncertain. The V end was cut by 0 bases, the J end by 8 bases, with 11 bases between. The CDR3 has 14 amino acids. Germline assignment: CDR1 PRHDT and CDR2 FYEKMQ (reference sequence). CDR3 protein: CASSLGRLSDEQFF. In DNA form, the CDR3 reads TGTGCCAGCAGCTTAGGCAGACTGAGTGATGAGCAGTTCTTC.

Concerning this clonotype: A read error may explain this, as a much larger clone is one base away. The chain couples TRBV20-1 to TRBJ2-7; D possibly corresponds to TRBD1 (5 bases). Germline-derived CDR1 and CDR2 are DFQATT and SNEGSKA (reference sequence). This CDR3 has 14 residues. In DNA form, the CDR3 reads TGCAGTGCTCCCCATGGGGCCGTAACCTACGGGCAGTACTTC. Translated, it gives CSAPHGAVTYGQYF.

This clonotype was seen many times. The chain carries TRBV4-1 and TRBJ2-1; 8 bases fit TRBD2. This CDR3 contains 15 residues. Per germline, CDR1 MGHRA and CDR2 YSYEKL. V lost 4 bases to trimming and J lost 6 bases; unmatched junction nucleotides: 8. For the CDR3, the DNA is TGCGCCAGCAGCCTCTTCTCGGGACTAGGCAATGAGCAGTTCTTC. It specifies CASSLFSGLGNEQFF.

Regarding this clonotype: Without the conserved terminal phenylalanine or tryptophan, this CDR3 likely stems from a read error. The limits of the CDR3 on the DNA are not certain, so only TCRdb's listed CDR3 is given. The chain carries TRBV4-2 and TRBJ2-1; the tabulated D call, TRBD1, remains unverified against the DNA. The CDR3 contains 13 residues when both ends are counted. Germline V CDR1 and CDR2: LGHNA, YNFKEQ. CDR3 sequence reads: CASSQVSRDPPGS.

This clonotype was observed many times. The rearrangement links TRBV12-3 or TRBV12-4 to TRBJ2-1; possibly TRBD2 for D (6 bases). V was cut by 1 base and J by 14 bases, with 15 bases left in between. The CDR3 sequence is 13 residues long. This chain's CDR3 is CASSLVAGRLEFF. The CDR3 DNA reads TGTGCCAGCAGTTTAGTGGCGGGGAGGTTGGAGTTCTTC.

Points on this clonotype: Being one base from a much bigger clone, this may be a read error. The chain recombines TRBV6-5 with TRBJ2-5, with a tentative D call TRBD1 (6 bases). The CDR3 is 15 residues long. With 4 bases removed from V and 0 bases from J, the gap between germline ends came to 12 bases. The V gene's germline CDR1 is MNHEY and CDR2 SVGAGI. The CDR3 DNA sequence: TGTGCCAGCAGTTCCTCCCACAGGGACCAAGAGACCCAGTACTTC. It is translated as CASSSSHRDQETQYF.

This clonotype appeared many times. The chain has TRBV12-3 or TRBV12-4 and TRBJ1-4; 10 nucleotides line up with TRBD1. The CDR3 is 15 residues long. The V gene end was trimmed by 6 bases and the J gene end by 8 bases; junction bases not matched to a gene: 9. This chain's CDR3 is CASRDPGQGTEKLFF. DNA of the CDR3: TGTGCCAGCAGGGACCCGGGACAGGGGACGGAAAAACTGTTTTTT.

The chain is built from TRBV6-2 or TRBV6-3 and TRBJ2-7; TRBD2 is a possible D gene (5 bases). The CDR3 totals 12 residues. V gave up 8 bases and J gave up 5 bases, with 13 bases separating them. CDR1 is MNHEY, CDR2 SVGEGT, per germline. The CDR3 region has the DNA TGTGCCAGCGAGGGAGCCTTGAACGAGCAGTACTTC. Translating gives CASEGALNEQYF.

This chain connects TRBV9 to TRBJ2-3, with D perhaps matching TRBD1 (6 bases). Germline values: CDR1 SGDLS, CDR2 YYNGEE. This CDR3 comprises 15 residues. The CDR3 bases are TGTGCTTCCGCGACAGGACAGCACGCCAGAGATACGCAGTATTTT. It translates to CASATGQHARDTQYF.

This clonotype was counted only a few times. The V and J genes are TRBV28 and TRBJ2-7, with D unclear. V was pared by 5 bases and J by 3 bases, with 8 bases between. Germline loops: CDR1 MDHEN, CDR2 SYDVKM. The CDR3 is made up of 12 amino acids. CDR3 protein: CASSPTSYEQYF. The CDR3 DNA follows: TGTGCCAGCAGTCCTACAAGCTACGAGCAGTACTTC.

This clonotype came up a few times. The chain joins TRBV9 to TRBJ1-4, with D maybe TRBD1 (5 bases). The CDR3 consists of 15 residues. Germline CDR1 is SGDLS and CDR2 is YYNGEE. The V and J ends lost 3 bases and 0 bases respectively, with 9 bases between them. CDR3 coding DNA: TGTGCCAGCAGCGCGACAGTTGCAACTAATGAAAAACTGTTTTTT. It is translated as CASSATVATNEKLFF.

This clonotype has ten or more counts. The chain couples TRBV5-1 to TRBJ2-1; D ambiguous. Trimming pared 4 bases from V and 7 bases from J, leaving 9 bases between. CDR1 is SGHRS and CDR2 is YFSETQ in the germline V gene. This CDR3 is built from 12 residues. CDR3 coding DNA: TGCGCCAGCAGCCTCCTTACTAATGAGCAGTTCTTC. It is translated as CASSLLTNEQFF.

A word on this clonotype: Possible read error: a much larger clone is one base away. The chain carries TRBV7-3 and TRBJ2-1; TRBD1 agrees at 7 bases. Germline CDR1 SGHTA, CDR2 FQGTGA. The CDR3 has 14 residues. This CDR3 is CASSRGQLYNGQFF. CDR3 bases: TGTGCCAGCAGCCGGGGACAGCTTTACAATGGGCAGTTCTTC. Full variable domain (remainder filled in from reference TRBV7-3 and TRBJ2-1): GAGVSQTPSNKVTEKGKYVELRCDPISGHTALYWYRQSLGQGPEFLIYFQGTGAADDSGLPNDRFFAVRPEGSVSTLKIQRTERGDSAVYLCASSRGQLYNGQFFGPGTRLTVL.

Comment on this clonotype: Compared with germline, one end of the junction differs, possibly owing to a read error. This CDR3 is CASTSGGTSGYNERFF. The CDR3 nucleotides read TGCGCCAGCACGTCCGGCGGGACTAGCGGCTACAATGAGCGGTTCTTC. The chain combines TRBV5-1 with TRBJ2-1; 11 nucleotides line up with TRBD2. Germline values: CDR1 SGHRS, CDR2 YFSETQ. CDR3 length: 16 amino acids.

This clonotype turned up a few times. This chain links TRBV6-5 with TRBJ2-7; perhaps TRBD1 as D (6 bases). Trimming stripped 6 bases from V and 4 bases from J, with 16 bases between. In germline, CDR1 is MNHEY, CDR2 SVGAGI. The length of the CDR3 is 14 residues. CDR3 loop: CASSSTGLVYEQYF. DNA of the CDR3: TGTGCCAGCAGCTCCACAGGGCTTGTATACGAGCAGTACTTC.

A few counts support this clonotype. The V and J genes are TRBV10-2 and TRBJ2-3; 12 positions match TRBD2. This CDR3 is built from 16 residues. V lost 7 bases to trimming and J lost 7 bases; unmatched junction nucleotides: 12. Germline CDR1 is WSHSY and CDR2 is SAAADI. This chain's CDR3 is CASNGGLAGFINTQYF. The CDR3 DNA is TGCGCCAGCAACGGGGGACTAGCGGGTTTTATAAATACGCAGTATTTT.

This clonotype was recorded a few times. CDR3 nucleotide sequence: TGCAGTGCTAGAGATAGGACAAGGGTAGGGAAGCGCAATCAGCCCCAGCATTTT. As protein: CSARDRTRVGKRNQPQHF. The chain has TRBV20-1 and TRBJ1-5, with D possibly being TRBD1 (5 bases). Germline CDR1 is DFQATT and CDR2 is SNEGSKA (reference sequence). V lost 0 bases, J lost 2 bases, and 20 bases lay in between. The length of the CDR3 is 18 residues.

The chain couples TRBV4-2 to TRBJ2-5; TRBD1 agrees at 11 bases. V lost 2 bases and J lost 2; bases outside the gene matches: 1. The CDR3 runs to 15 residues. Germline V gives CDR1 LGHNA, CDR2 YNFKEQ. The CDR3 region is CASSQWDRGQETQYF. CDR3 in DNA: TGTGCCAGCAGCCAATGGGACAGGGGGCAAGAGACCCAGTACTTC.

This clonotype was seen ten or more times. This chain connects TRBV20-1 to TRBJ2-5; D may be TRBD1 (5 bases). The CDR3 runs 14 residues. Germline CDR1 is DFQATT and CDR2 is SNEGSKA (reference sequence). V was trimmed by 1 base and J by 5 bases, leaving 14 bases between them. CDR3 bases: TGCAGTGCTAGAGGAGTTGTGGGGCTGGAGACCCAGTACTTC. The encoded protein is CSARGVVGLETQYF.

The rearrangement uses TRBV5-1 and TRBJ1-2, with D perhaps TRBD1 (5 bases). Per germline, CDR1 SGHRS and CDR2 YFSETQ. The CDR3 extends over 16 amino acids. V lost 4 bases, J lost 3 bases, and 19 bases lay in between. The CDR3 DNA follows: TGCGCCAGCAGCCCCCAGGACGCGGGGCCTCACTATGGCTACACCTTC. Its translation: CASSPQDAGPHYGYTF.

The chain combines TRBV9 with TRBJ2-3; D is possibly TRBD1 or TRBD2 (5 bases each). The germline gives CDR1 SGDLS, CDR2 YYNGEE. V was clipped by 0 bases and J by 6 bases, with 5 bases between them. This CDR3 is built from 12 residues. The CDR3 nucleotides read TGTGCCAGCAGCGTAGGGGGGGATACGCAGTATTTT. The encoded protein is CASSVGGDTQYF.

This rearrangement joins TRBV28 to TRBJ2-5; TRBD2 is a possible D gene (6 bases). V was pared by 0 bases and J by 1 base, with 9 bases between. The CDR3 totals 15 residues. CDR1 and CDR2 from the germline V gene are MDHEN and SYDVKM. As DNA, the CDR3 is TGTGCCAGCAGTTTATGGTCGGAGGGCCAAGAGACCCAGTACTTC. Translation gives CASSLWSEGQETQYF.

This clonotype has a count of ten or more. This chain links TRBV12-3 or TRBV12-4 with TRBJ2-3; D ambiguous. The CDR3 runs 12 residues. The V gene lost 6 bases and the J gene lost 1 base, with 5 bases spanning the gap. The CDR3 region has the DNA TGTGCCAGCAGCACAGGCACAGATACGCAGTATTTT. Amino acid sequence: CASSTGTDTQYF.

The sample holds a few counts of this clonotype. The V and J genes are TRBV30 and TRBJ2-3; 7 nucleotides align to TRBD1. Germline V gene data show CDR1 as GTSNPN and CDR2 as SVGIG (reference sequence). The V segment lost 4 bases and the J segment 0 bases; nucleotides outside the gene matches: 7. The CDR3 runs to 15 residues. Here the CDR3 DNA reads TGTGCCTGGAATCAAGGGACAGCTAGCACAGATACGCAGTATTTT. This sequence encodes CAWNQGTASTDTQYF.

This clonotype showed up many times. The CDR3 loop is CSARDLEGASYGYTF. In nucleotides, the CDR3 is TGCAGTGCTAGAGATCTTGAGGGGGCCAGCTATGGCTACACCTTC. This sequence joins TRBV20-1 and TRBJ1-2; TRBD1 agrees at 7 bases. Germline CDR1 and CDR2: DFQATT and SNEGSKA (reference sequence). The CDR3 has 15 residues. The V segment lost 0 bases and the J segment 4 bases; nucleotides outside the gene matches: 8.

The chain has TRBV27 and TRBJ2-7; the match to TRBD1 covers 7 bases. The CDR3 contains 15 residues. Trimming took 7 bases from V and 2 from J; bases not matched to a gene: 11. The germline gives CDR1 MNHEY, CDR2 SMNVEV (reference sequence). CDR3 protein: CASKGFRQGPYEQYF. In DNA, the CDR3 is TGTGCCAGCAAGGGTTTTAGACAGGGTCCCTACGAGCAGTACTTC.

The rearrangement links TRBV12-3 or TRBV12-4 to TRBJ2-3; D gene ambiguous. The CDR3 runs to 14 residues. The V end was cut by 5 bases, the J end by 2 bases, with 11 bases between. CDR3: CASSRGSVTDTQYF. The CDR3 region has the DNA TGTGCCAGCAGTCGCGGATCCGTCACAGATACGCAGTATTTT.

This clonotype turned up a few times. The gene calls are TRBV21-1 and TRBJ1-6. TRBV21-1 is tagged as a pseudogene. This CDR3 has 19 amino acids. The CDR3 coding sequence is TGTGCCAGCAGCAAAGTGGCAAGAGAAAACAGCTCCTATAATTCACCCCTCCACTTT. The encoded protein is CASSKVARENSSYNSPLHF.